The TCR beta chain under discussion was sequenced for a study of T cell responses to AZD1222 COVID-19 vaccine. Findings and caveats of the study: Baseline seropositivity occurred in only 5 or 6 AZD1222 recipients. Receipt of two AZD1222 doses was followed by a rise in Spike-specific TCR breadth and depth. Spike was spanned by vaccine-associated CD4 TCRs, with dominance at 160-218 and 743-854. White British ancestry dominated among donors, who included more females, and clonal diversity was possibly underestimated.

V was cut by 5 bases and J by 1 base, with 17 bases left in between. CDR1 and CDR2 from the germline V gene are LNHDA and SQIVND (reference sequence). CDR3 size: 16 residues. Remarks on this clone: As yet, its antigen is unknown.

Only in-frame clones appear in the TCRdb table, and some are missing; sequencing was by immunoSEQ multiplex PCR. The sample has roughly 130,000 clones, approximately 90% seen once. This specimen consisted of peripheral blood, obtained on day 0 of AZD1222 vaccination. V and J are TRBV19 and TRBJ1-1; no firm D call. This receptor was obtained from an adult in good health. This CDR3 reads CASSPGFGRGNTEAFF. CDR3 DNA: TGTGCCAGTAGTCCTGGGTTTGGGCGCGGGAACACTGAAGCTTTCTTT.